This TCR beta chain was identified during a study of PD-L1 blockade in urothelial cancer. Looking at the study overall: Blood gave a median approximately 130,000 T cells. Study findings and constraints: Below-median pretreatment blood TCR clonality was a predictor of better survival.

With regard to this clone: Its target is not known.

The CDR3 runs 15 residues. V shed 0 bases and J shed 5 bases, with 15 bases lying between them. The V gene's germline CDR1 is SGHNT and CDR2 YYREEE (reference sequence). The time point: peripheral blood 6 weeks after treatment start. Patients each gave 1 to 8 samples, pretreatment and on-treatment. Every PCR received spiked-in synthetic TCR analog templates. Assay used: immunoSEQ multiplex PCR; TCRdb lists only in-frame clones, some missing. The table records 65,000 to 85,000 clones, more than 85% of them present only once. Source: PBMCs, taken around atezolizumab (anti-PD-L1) treatment. The chain links TRBV5-4 to TRBJ2-7, with D maybe TRBD1 (6 bases). This clonotype was sampled from an elderly woman with urothelial cancer. For the CDR3, the DNA is TGTGCCAGCAGCTTGGAAGGACAGCTCGGGGACGAGCAGTACTTC. Encoded protein: CASSLEGQLGDEQYF.